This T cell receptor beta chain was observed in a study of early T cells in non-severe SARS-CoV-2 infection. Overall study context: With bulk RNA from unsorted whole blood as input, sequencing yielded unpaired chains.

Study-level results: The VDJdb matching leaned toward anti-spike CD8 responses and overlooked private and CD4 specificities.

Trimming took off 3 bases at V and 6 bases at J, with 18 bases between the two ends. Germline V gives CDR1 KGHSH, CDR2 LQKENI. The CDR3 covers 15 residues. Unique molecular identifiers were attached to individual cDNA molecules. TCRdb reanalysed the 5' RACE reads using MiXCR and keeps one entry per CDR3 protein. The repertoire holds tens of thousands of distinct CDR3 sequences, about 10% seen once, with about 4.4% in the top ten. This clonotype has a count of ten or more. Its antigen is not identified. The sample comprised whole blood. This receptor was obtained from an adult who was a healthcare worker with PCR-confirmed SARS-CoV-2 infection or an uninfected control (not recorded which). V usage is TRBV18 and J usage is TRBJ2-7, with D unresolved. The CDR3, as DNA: TGTGCCAGCTCACCGCCGTCCGGTTCGAGCCTCGAGCAGTACTTC. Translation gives CASSPPSGSSLEQYF.